This T cell receptor (beta chain) was sequenced during a study of blood T cell repertoires in COVID-19. About the study: COVID-19 samples from acute and convalescent phases originated in the United States, Italy and Spain.

The assay was immunoSEQ multiplex PCR, and TCRdb's table has in-frame clones only and misses some. The sample holds about 180,000 clones, roughly 87% seen once. What was sequenced was peripheral blood. The TCR was taken from a man aged 18 to 30 who had recovered from COVID-19.

CDR3 residues: CASSLDQGTHEQYF. CDR3 nucleotides: TGTGCCAGCTCGCTCGATCAGGGAACCCACGAGCAGTACTTC. The genes are TRBV18 and TRBJ2-7; a weak D match, TRBD1 (5 bases). V lost 6 bases to trimming and J lost 5 bases, with 17 bases between them. The germline gives CDR1 KGHSH, CDR2 LQKENI. The CDR3 totals 14 residues.